This entry features one T cell receptor (beta chain) sequence. No antigen is known for it. At one of its ends the junction is not consistent with the germline gene, which may arise from a read error. The data derive from a study of T cell repertoires in cytomegalovirus infection. Study summary: A matching HLA type, together with CMV infection, was signaled by public TCR beta signatures.

TCRdb called the reads again in MiXCR, with one record for every CDR3 protein. The table lists hundreds of thousands of distinct CDR3 sequences, less than 40% of them singletons, with over 12% in the top ten. This material consisted of cultured CD8+ T cells from PBMCs, taken from culture after CMV antigen stimulation. The sequence derives from a human donor in good health (CMV status not recorded). Some clones in this sample may be carry-over from other donors' samples.

The CDR3 reads CGVPKGGDRGPNIQYF. The CDR3, as DNA: TGCGGCGTCCCAAAGGGGGGGGACAGGGGGCCAAACATTCAGTACTTC. This chain joins TRBV29-1 and TRBJ2-4, with 12 positions matching TRBD1. Germline loops: CDR1 SQVTM, CDR2 ANQGSEA. The CDR3 is made up of 16 amino acids. The full variable domain, rest sourced from reference TRBV29-1 and TRBJ2-4, is SAVISQKPSRDICQRGTSLTIQCQVDSQVTMMFWYRQQPGQSLTLIATANQGSEATYESGFVIDKFPISRPNLTFSTLTVSNMSPEDSSIYLCGVPKGGDRGPNIQYFGAGTRLSVL.